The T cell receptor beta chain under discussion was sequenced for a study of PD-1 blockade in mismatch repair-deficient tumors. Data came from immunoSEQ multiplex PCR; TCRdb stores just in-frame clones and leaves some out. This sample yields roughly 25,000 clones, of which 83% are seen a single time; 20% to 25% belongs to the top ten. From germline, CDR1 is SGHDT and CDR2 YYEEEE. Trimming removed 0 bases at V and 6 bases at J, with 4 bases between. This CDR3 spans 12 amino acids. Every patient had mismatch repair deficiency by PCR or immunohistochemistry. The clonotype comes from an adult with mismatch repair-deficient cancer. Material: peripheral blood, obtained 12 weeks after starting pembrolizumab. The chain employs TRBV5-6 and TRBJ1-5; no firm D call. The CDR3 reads CASSLVGQPQHF. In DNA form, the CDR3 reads TGTGCCAGCAGCTTGGTGGGTCAGCCCCAGCATTTT.